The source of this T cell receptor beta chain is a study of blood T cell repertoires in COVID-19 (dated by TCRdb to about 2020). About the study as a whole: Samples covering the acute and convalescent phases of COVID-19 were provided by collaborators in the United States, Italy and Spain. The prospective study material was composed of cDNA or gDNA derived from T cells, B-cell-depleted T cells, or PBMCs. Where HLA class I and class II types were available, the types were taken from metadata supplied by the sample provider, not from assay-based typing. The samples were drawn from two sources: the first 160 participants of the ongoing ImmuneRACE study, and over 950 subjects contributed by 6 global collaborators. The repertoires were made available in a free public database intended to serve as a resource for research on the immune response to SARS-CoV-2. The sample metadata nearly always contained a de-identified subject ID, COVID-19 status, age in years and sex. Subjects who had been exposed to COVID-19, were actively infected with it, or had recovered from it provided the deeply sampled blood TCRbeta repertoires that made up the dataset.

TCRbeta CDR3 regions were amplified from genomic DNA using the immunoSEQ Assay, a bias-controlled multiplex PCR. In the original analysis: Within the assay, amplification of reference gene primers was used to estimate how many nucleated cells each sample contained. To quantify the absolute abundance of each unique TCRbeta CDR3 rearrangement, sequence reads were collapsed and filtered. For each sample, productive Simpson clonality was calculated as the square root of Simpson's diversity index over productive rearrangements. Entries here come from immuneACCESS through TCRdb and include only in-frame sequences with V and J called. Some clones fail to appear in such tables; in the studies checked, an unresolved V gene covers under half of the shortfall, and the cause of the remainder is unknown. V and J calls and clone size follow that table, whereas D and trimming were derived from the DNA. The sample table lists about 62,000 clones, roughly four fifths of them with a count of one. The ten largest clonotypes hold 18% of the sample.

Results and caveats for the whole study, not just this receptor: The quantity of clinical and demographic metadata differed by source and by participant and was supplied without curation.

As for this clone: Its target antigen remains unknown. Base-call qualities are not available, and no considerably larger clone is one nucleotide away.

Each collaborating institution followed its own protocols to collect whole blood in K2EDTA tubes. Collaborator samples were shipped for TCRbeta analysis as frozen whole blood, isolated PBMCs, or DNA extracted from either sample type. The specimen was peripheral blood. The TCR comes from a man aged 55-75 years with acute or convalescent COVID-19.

CDR3 sequence: CASSLGQMNTEAFF. The nucleotide sequence is TGTGCCAGCAGCTTGGGGCAAATGAACACTGAAGCTTTCTTT. This chain is built from TRBV5-5 and TRBJ1-1, with no D gene named confidently. CDR1 and CDR2 (SGHKS, YYEKEE) derive from the germline V gene (reference sequence). V and J lose 0 bases and 0 bases, and a span of 6 bases separates them. The CDR3 runs 14 residues from the cysteine to the phenylalanine. Of all the DNA, just the CDR3 is kept, 42 bases in frame from base 1.